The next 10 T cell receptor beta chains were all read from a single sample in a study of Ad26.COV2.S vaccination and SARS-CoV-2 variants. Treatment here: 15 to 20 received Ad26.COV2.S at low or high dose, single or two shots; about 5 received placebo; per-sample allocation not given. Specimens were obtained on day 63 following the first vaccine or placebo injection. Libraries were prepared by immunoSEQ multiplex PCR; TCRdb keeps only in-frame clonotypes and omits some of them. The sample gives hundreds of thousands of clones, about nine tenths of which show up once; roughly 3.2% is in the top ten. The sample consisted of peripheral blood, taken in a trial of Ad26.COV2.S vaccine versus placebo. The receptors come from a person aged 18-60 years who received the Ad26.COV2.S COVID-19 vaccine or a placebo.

The CDR3, as DNA: TGTGCCAGCAGTCTACCTTATAGCAATCAGCCCCAGCATTTT. Its protein is CASSLPYSNQPQHF. This chain connects TRBV6-5 to TRBJ1-5, with D uncertain. Per germline, CDR1 MNHEY and CDR2 SVGAGI. CDR3 size: 14 residues. The germline V and J ends were trimmed by 5 bases and 0 bases, with 8 bases remaining between them.

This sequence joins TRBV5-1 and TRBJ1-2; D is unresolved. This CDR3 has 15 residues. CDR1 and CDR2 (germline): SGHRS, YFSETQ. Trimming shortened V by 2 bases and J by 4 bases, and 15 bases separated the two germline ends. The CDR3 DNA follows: TGCGCCAGCAGCTTCACGGAGGGCCAGAGCTATGGCTACACCTTC. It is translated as CASSFTEGQSYGYTF.

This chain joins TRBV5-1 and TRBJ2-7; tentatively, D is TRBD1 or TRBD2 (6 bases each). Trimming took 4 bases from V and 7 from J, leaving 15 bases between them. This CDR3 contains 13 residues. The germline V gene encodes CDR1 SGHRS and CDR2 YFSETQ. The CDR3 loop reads CASSPDQGGEQYF. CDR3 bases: TGCGCCAGCAGCCCCGATCAAGGGGGGGAGCAGTACTTC. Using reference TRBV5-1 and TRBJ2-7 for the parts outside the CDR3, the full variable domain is KAGVTQTPRYLIKTRGQQVTLSCSPISGHRSVSWYQQTPGQGLQFLFEYFSETQRNKGNFPGRFSGRQFSNSRSEMNVSTLELGDSALYLCASSPDQGGEQYFGPGTRLTVT.

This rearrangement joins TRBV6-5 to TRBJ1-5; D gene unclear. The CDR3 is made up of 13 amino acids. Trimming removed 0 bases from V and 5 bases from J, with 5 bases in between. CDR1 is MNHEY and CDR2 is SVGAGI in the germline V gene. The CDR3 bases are TGTGCCAGCAGTTACTCGAAATATCAGCCCCAGCATTTT. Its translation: CASSYSKYQPQHF.

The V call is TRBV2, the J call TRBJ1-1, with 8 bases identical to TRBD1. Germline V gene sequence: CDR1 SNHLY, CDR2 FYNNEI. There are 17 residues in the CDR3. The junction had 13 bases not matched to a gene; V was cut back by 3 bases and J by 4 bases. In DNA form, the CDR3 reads TGTGCCAGCAGTGACTCCATATACGACAGGGGCGGCACTGAAGCTTTCTTT. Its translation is CASSDSIYDRGGTEAFF.

DNA for the CDR3: TGTGCCAGCAGTTACCAGGGCGGAAGCACAGATACGCAGTATTTT. This sequence encodes CASSYQGGSTDTQYF. The V gene is TRBV6-5, the J gene TRBJ2-3; D possibly corresponds to TRBD1 (5 bases). Germline V CDR1 and CDR2: MNHEY, SVGAGI. The V gene lost 2 bases and the J gene lost 0 bases, with 9 bases spanning the gap. This CDR3 has 15 amino acids.

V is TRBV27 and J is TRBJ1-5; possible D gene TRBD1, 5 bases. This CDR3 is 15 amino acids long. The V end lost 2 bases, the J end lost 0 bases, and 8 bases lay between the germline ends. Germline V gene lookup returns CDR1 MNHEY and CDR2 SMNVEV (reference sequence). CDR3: CASSLGQFSNQPQHF. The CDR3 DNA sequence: TGTGCCAGCAGTTTAGGACAATTTAGCAATCAGCCCCAGCATTTT.

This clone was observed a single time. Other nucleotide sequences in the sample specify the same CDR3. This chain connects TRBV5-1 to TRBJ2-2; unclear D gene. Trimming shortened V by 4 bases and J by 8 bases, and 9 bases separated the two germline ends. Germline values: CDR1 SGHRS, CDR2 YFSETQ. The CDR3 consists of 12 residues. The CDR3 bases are TGCGCCAGCAGCCTGAGTGGGGGGGAGCTGTTTTTT. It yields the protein CASSLSGGELFF.

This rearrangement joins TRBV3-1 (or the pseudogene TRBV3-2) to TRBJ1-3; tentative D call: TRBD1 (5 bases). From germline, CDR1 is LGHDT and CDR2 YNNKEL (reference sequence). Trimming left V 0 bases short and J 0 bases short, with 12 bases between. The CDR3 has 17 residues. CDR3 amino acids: CASSQEGEAHSGNTIYF. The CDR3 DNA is TGTGCCAGCAGCCAAGAGGGGGAGGCACACTCTGGAAACACCATATATTTT.

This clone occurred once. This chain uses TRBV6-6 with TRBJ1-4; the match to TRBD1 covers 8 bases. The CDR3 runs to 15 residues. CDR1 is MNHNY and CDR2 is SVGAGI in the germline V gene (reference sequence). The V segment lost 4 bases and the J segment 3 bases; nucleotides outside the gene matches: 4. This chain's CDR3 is CASSLQGVANEKLFF. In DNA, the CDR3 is TGTGCCAGCAGTTTACAGGGGGTAGCTAATGAAAAACTGTTTTTT.